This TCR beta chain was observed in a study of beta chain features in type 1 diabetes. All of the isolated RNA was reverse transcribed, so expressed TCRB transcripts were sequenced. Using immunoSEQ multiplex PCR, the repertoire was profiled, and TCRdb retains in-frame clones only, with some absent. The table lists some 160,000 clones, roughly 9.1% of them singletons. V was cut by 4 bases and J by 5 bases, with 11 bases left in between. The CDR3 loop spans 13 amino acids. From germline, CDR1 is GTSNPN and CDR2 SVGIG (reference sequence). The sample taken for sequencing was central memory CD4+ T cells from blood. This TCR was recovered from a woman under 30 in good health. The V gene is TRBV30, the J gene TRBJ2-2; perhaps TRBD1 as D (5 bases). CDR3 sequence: CAWIRDLTGELFF. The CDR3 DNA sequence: TGTGCCTGGATCAGGGATTTGACCGGGGAGCTGTTTTTT.